This TCR beta chain is from a study of cytomegalovirus exposure and HLA in healthy donors. As concerns this clone: Its antigen is unidentified.

The PCR was carried out with 60 Vbeta primers and 13 Jbeta primers. Measured with immunoSEQ multiplex PCR; TCRdb has only the in-frame clones, and not every one. The sample has about 130,000 clones; over 60% are singletons. Study observations and caveats: TCR beta V- and J-gene trimming was later associated with a missense DCLRE1C variant.

There are 11 residues in the CDR3. The ends were cut back, 3 bases at V and 5 bases at J, with 4 bases in the middle. Germline V CDR1 and CDR2: SEHNR, FQNEAQ (reference sequence). The sample was PBMCs. The rearrangement uses TRBV7-9 and TRBJ2-5; D is undetermined. The TCR sequence derives from a man between 18 and 35 years old in good health and CMV-seronegative. CDR3 protein: CASSFSETQYF. CDR3 bases: TGTGCCAGCAGCTTTTCGGAGACCCAGTACTTC.